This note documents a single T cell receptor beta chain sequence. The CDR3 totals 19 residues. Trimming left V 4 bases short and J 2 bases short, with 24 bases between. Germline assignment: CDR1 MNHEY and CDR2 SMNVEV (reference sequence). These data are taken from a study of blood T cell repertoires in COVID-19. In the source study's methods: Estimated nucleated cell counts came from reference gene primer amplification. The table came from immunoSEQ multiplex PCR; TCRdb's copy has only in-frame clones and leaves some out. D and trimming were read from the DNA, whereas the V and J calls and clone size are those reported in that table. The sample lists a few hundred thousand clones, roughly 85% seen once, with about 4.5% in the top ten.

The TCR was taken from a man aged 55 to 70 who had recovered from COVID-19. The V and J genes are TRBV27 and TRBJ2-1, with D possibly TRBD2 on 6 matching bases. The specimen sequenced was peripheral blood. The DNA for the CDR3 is TGTGCCAGCAGTTCCTTACCTACCCAGCGGGTTAGCCCCTACAATGAGCAGTTCTTC. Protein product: CASSSLPTQRVSPYNEQFF.